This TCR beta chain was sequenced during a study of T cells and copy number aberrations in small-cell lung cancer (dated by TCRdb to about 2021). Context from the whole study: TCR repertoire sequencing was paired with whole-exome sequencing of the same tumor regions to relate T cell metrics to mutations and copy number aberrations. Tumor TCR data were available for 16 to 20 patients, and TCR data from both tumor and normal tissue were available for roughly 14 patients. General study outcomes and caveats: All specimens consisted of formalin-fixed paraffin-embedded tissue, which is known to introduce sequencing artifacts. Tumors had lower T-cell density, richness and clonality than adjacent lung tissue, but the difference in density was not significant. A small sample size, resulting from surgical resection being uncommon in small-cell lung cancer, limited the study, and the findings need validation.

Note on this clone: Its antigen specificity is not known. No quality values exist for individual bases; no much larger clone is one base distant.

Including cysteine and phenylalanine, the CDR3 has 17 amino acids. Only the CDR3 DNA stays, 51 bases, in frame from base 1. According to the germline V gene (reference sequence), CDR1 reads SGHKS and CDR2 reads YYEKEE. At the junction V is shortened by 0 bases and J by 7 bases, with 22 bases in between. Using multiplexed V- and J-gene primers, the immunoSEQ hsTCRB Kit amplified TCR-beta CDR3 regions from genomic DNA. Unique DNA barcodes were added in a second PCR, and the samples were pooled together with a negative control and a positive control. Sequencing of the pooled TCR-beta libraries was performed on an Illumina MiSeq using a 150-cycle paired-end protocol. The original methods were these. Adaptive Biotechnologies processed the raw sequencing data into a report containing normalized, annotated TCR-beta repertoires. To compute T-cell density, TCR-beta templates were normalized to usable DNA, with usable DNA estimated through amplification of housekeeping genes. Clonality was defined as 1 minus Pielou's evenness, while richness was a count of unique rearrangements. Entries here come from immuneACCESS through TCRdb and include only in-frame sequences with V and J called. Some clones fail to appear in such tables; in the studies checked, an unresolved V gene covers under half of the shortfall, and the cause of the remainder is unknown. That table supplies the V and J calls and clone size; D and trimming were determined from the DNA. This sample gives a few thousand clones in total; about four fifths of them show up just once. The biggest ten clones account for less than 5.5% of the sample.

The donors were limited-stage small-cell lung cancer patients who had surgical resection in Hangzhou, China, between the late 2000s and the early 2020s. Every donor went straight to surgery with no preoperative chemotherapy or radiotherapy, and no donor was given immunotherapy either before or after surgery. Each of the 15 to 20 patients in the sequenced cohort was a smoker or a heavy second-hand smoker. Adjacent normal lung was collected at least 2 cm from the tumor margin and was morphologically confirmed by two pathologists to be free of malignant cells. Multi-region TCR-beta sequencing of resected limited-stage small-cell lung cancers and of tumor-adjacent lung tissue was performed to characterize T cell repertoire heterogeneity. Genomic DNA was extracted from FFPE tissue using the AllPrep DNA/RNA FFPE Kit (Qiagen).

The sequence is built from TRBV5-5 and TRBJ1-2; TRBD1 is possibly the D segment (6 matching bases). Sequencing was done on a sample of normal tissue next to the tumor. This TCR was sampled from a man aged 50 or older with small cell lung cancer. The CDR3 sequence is CASSLAGQQGSVSGYTF. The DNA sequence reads TGTGCCAGCAGCTTGGCCGGACAACAGGGTTCGGTGAGTGGCTACACCTTC.